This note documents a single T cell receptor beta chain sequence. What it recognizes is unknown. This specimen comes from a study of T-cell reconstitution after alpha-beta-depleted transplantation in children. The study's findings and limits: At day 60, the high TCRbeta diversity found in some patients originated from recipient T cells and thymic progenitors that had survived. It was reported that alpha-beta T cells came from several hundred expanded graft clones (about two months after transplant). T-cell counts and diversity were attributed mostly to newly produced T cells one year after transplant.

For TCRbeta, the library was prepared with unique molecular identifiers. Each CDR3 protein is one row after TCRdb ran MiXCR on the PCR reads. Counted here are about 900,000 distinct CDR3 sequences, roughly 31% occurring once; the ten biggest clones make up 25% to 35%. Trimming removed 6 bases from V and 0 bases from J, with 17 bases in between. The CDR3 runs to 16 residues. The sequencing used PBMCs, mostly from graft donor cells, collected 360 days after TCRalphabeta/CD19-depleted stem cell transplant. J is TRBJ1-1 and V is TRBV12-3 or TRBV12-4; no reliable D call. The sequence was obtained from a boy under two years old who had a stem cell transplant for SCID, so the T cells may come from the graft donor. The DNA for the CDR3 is TGTGCCAGCAGCCTCGGTGGGAGTAGAGTGAACACTGAAGCTTTCTTT. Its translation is CASSLGGSRVNTEAFF.